This TCR beta chain was sequenced in a study of T cells in Graves' hyperthyroidism and ophthalmopathy. About the study: Before treatment of any kind, peripheral blood was taken at initial diagnosis.

Germline V lookup: CDR1 KGHDR, CDR2 SFDVKD. The CDR3 extends over 13 amino acids. V lost 9 bases to trimming and J lost 0 bases, with 7 bases between them. This clonotype was detected only a few times. It was RNA transcripts that yielded the amplified TCR beta CDR3 regions. The HTBI primer set was used in a first-round RT-PCR of the TCR CDR3. TCRdb re-analysed the multiplex PCR reads in MiXCR, keeping a single row per CDR3 protein. The sample includes just under 750,000 distinct CDR3 sequences, about 35% of them seen just once. The sample taken for sequencing was blood. The genes are TRBV24-1 and TRBJ2-2; D is uncertain. The receptor comes from a woman aged 40 to 50 with Graves' hyperthyroidism. The CDR3 bases are TGTGCCACCGCTCCAACGAACACCGGGGAGCTGTTTTTT. This gives the protein CATAPTNTGELFF.